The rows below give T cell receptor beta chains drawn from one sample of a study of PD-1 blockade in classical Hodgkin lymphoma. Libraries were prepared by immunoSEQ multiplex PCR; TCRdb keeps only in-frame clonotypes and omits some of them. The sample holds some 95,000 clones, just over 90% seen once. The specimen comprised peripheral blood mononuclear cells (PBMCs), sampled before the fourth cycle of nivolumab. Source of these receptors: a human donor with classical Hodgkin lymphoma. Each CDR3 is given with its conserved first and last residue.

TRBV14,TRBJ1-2,CASSRKGGGYGYTF
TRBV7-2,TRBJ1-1,CASSLGVGSDTEAFF
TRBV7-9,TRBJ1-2,CASSLDGPNYGYTF
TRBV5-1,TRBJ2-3,CASSFDISGDTQYF
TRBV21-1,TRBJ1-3,CASSQRGGTGGIFSGNTIYF
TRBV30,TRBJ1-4,CAWSVANEKLFF
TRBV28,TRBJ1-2,CASITPRRGDYGYTF
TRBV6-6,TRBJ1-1,CASSYYRESEAFF
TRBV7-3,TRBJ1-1,CASSSGWYTEAFF
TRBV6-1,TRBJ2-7,CASSEGSVYEQYF
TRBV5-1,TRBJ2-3,CASSLELDTQYF
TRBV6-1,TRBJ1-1,CASSERAANTEAFF
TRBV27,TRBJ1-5,CASSLGGGGKRPQHF
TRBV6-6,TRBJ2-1,CASRDRALNEQFF
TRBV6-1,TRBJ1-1,CASSEPRTGASRAFF
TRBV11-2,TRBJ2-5,CASSLGVQETQYF
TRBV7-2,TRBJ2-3,CASSLVVDTQYF
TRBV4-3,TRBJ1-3,CASSPGQGAWLGKNTIYF
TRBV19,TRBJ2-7,CASNMGTGGPYEQYF
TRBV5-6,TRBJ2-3,CASSLVFRRVGADTQYF
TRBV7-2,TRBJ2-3,CASSHYGDTQYF
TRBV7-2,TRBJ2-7,CASSLGSGGAYEQYF
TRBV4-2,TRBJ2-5,CASSQVLGTSQGETQYF
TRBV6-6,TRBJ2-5,CASSYPVEFQKETQYF
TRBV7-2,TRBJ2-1,CASSWGLAGDYYNEQFF
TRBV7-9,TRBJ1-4,CASSLQGKLFF
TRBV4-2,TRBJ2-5,CASSQGDRDQETQYF
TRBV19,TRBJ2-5,CASTPGGFRTETQYF
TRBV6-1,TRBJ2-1,CASSEGGFSYNEQFF
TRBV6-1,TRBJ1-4,CASSEDSPTTNEKLFF
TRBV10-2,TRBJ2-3,CASSESGPAGFTDTQYF
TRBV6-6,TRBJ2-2,CASRDMDTPNTGELFF
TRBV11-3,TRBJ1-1,CASSLDRGTAFF
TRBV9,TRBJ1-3,CASSSGNTIYF
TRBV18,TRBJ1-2,CASSPRGGLGYGYTF
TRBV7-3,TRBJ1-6,CASSSFNSPLHF
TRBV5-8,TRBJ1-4,CASSLEEGQAYEKLFF
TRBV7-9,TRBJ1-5,CASSLAATPNQPQHF
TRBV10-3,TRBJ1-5,CAISEGEGAESEPQHF
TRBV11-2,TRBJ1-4,CASRTGRGGEKLFF
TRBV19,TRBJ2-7,CASSIAIAGGSYEQYF
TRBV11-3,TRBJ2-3,CASSVGGGAMGTDTQYF
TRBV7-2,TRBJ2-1,CASSPRDSYYNEQFF
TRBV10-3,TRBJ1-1,CATQALGTEAFF
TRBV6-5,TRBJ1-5,CASSYRWDSNQPQHF
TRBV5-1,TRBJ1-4,CASSSHTTGTGFEKLFF
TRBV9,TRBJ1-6,CASQGQDNSPLHF
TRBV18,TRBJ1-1,CTSSTFDGVNTEAFF
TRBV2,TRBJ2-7,CASSAHRERYEQYF
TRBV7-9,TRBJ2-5,CASSNPRGGRETQYF